This TCR beta chain comes out of a study of T cell responses to AZD1222 COVID-19 vaccine. Broader study findings: Spike-specific TCRs gained breadth and depth after people received two AZD1222 doses. Among vaccine-associated CD4 TCRs, coverage spanned spike, with dominance at 160-218 and 743-854.

Concerning this clone: Antigen unknown.

Clones were read by immunoSEQ multiplex PCR, and TCRdb kept only the in-frame ones, dropping some. The sample lists around 100,000 clones; 75% to 90% were seen once. Per germline, CDR1 MRHNA and CDR2 SNTAGT. The CDR3 covers 14 residues. J was trimmed by 1 base and V by 9 bases; bases with no gene match: 9. This receptor was taken from an adult in good health. The sequences come from peripheral blood, collected on day 0 of AZD1222 vaccination. This sequence joins TRBV6-4 and TRBJ2-7; TRBD1 matches 7 bases. DNA of the CDR3: TGTGCCAGGGGACAGTCCCATAAGTCCTACGAGCAGTACTTC. Its translation: CARGQSHKSYEQYF.